Shown below are 23 T cell receptor beta chains from a single sample sequenced in a study of CD8+CD57+ T cells in acquired aplastic anemia. Profiles of TCR beta VDJ and CDR3 were generated from a genomic DNA template. TCRdb used MiXCR to reprocess the reads, holding one entry per CDR3 protein. The sample has 400,000 to 500,000 distinct CDR3 sequences, just under 70% seen once. The sequencing input was sorted CD4+, CD8+, or CD8+CD57+ T cells (not recorded which) from PBMCs. These receptors all stem from a human donor in good health, serving as a control.

V is TRBV7-3 and J is TRBJ2-1; tentative D call: TRBD1 (6 bases). This CDR3 region has 11 residues. Deletions cut 5 bases from V and 12 bases from J, with 11 bases between. Germline V gives CDR1 SGHTA, CDR2 FQGTGA. This chain's CDR3 is CASSGTSGQFF. CDR3 DNA sequence: TGTGCCAGCAGCGGGACAAGCGGGCAGTTCTTC. The entire variable domain, with the rest obtained from reference TRBV7-3 and TRBJ2-1, is as follows: GAGVSQTPSNKVTEKGKYVELRCDPISGHTALYWYRQSLGQGPEFLIYFQGTGAADDSGLPNDRFFAVRPEGSVSTLKIQRTERGDSAVYLCASSGTSGQFFGPGTRLTVL.

This clonotype was detected ten times or more. The chain's CDR3 is CASSAYGQGFTEAFF. The CDR3 DNA reads as TGTGCCAGCAGCGCGTACGGACAGGGGTTCACTGAAGCTTTCTTT. The rearrangement joins TRBV7-2 to TRBJ1-1; 9 bases line up with TRBD1. CDR1 is SGHTA, CDR2 FQGNSA, per germline. V lost 5 bases to trimming and J lost 4 bases; unmatched junction nucleotides: 8. The CDR3 is made up of 15 amino acids.

In this sample, this clonotype turned up many times. The chain carries TRBV5-1 and TRBJ2-3; 12 bases are shared with TRBD2. Germline V CDR1 and CDR2: SGHRS, YFSETQ. The CDR3 length is 18 residues. Trimming took 2 bases from V and 4 from J; bases not matched to a gene: 11. The CDR3 region is CASSLNPASGGVADTQYF. The CDR3 region has the DNA TGCGCCAGCAGCTTAAACCCGGCTAGCGGGGGGGTGGCAGATACGCAGTATTTT.

This clonotype has a handful of counts. The CDR3 sequence is CASSPFKPARDTGELFF. Written as DNA, the CDR3 is TGTGCCAGCTCACCATTTAAGCCAGCGCGGGACACCGGGGAGCTGTTTTTT. This chain connects TRBV18 to TRBJ2-2; weak D call: TRBD2 (5 bases). Deletions cut 2 bases from V and 3 bases from J, with 16 bases between. Germline V gene data show CDR1 as KGHSH and CDR2 as LQKENI. The CDR3 spans 17 residues.

The rearrangement links TRBV7-9 to TRBJ2-7, with 7 bases matching TRBD2. V shed 5 bases and J 12 bases; nucleotides not matched to a gene: 16. Germline lookup yields CDR1 SEHNR and CDR2 FQNEAQ (reference sequence). The CDR3 consists of 14 residues. Here the CDR3 DNA reads TGTGCCAGCAGCGTCTCGGGACTAACAGACCAGCTGTACTTC. It encodes CASSVSGLTDQLYF.

About this clonotype itself: Possible read error: a much larger clone is one base away. This rearrangement joins TRBV10-3 to TRBJ2-5; D is uncertain. The CDR3 totals 13 residues. Trimming stripped 10 bases from V and 0 bases from J, with 12 bases between. Germline CDR1 reads ENHRY; CDR2 reads SYGVKD. The DNA for the CDR3 is TGTGCCAGCAATGGCAGGCACCAAGAGACCCAGTACTTC. This sequence encodes CASNGRHQETQYF.

Regarding this clonotype: At one of its ends the junction is not consistent with the germline gene, which may arise from a read error. The gene calls are TRBV7-2 and TRBJ1-6; D ambiguous. CDR1 and CDR2 (germline): SGHTA, FQGNSA. The CDR3 is 12 amino acids. The CDR3 nucleotides are TGTGCCAGCAGCTTGGCCCCGTGGCCACGGCACTTC. Its translation: CASSLAPWPRHF.

The rearrangement uses TRBV20-1 and TRBJ1-2; a possible D gene is TRBD1 (5 bases). The CDR3 runs to 14 residues. Trimming removed 3 bases from V and 5 bases from J, with 16 bases in between. From germline, CDR1 is DFQATT and CDR2 SNEGSKA (reference sequence). CDR3 nucleotides: TGCAGTGCTAGCGGGGCCTACGAGCAGTATGGCTACACCTTC. Protein product: CSASGAYEQYGYTF.

A word on this clonotype: The junction departs from the called germline gene at one end, perhaps through a read error. The rearrangement uses TRBV2 and TRBJ2-3; D uncertain. Looked up from germline, CDR1 is SNHLY and CDR2 is FYNNEI. The CDR3 sequence is 15 residues long. CDR3 sequence reads: CASSLDFRATATQYF. As DNA, the CDR3 is TGTGCCAGCAGCTTAGATTTCCGAGCCACAGCTACGCAGTATTTT.

A word on this clonotype: This may be a read error, as it is one base from a much larger clone. The rearrangement joins TRBV12-3 or TRBV12-4 to TRBJ2-5; D perhaps matches TRBD1 (5 bases). The CDR3 is made up of 14 amino acids. V shed 6 bases and J shed 5 bases, with 16 bases lying between them. CDR3 nucleotide sequence: TGTGCCAGCAGCTGCAAGGGGCCCCCGGAGACCCAGTACTTC. Translating gives CASSCKGPPETQYF.

A note on this clonotype: This may be a read error: a much more frequent sequence differs by one nucleotide. V usage is TRBV12-5 and J usage is TRBJ2-7; D is undetermined. The CDR3 loop spans 14 amino acids. Germline V gene lookup returns CDR1 LGHNT and CDR2 FRNRAP. The CDR3 is CASGLLDRPYERYF. The CDR3 nucleotides are TGTGCTAGTGGTTTGCTAGACCGCCCTTACGAGCGGTACTTC.

V usage is TRBV29-1 and J usage is TRBJ2-5; the match to TRBD2 covers 7 bases. Germline-derived CDR1 and CDR2 are SQVTM and ANQGSEA. The CDR3 is 13 amino acids. V lost 3 bases to trimming and J lost 7 bases; unmatched junction nucleotides: 8. The CDR3 nucleotides read TGCAGCGTTGATAGGGAGGGCGAAGGGACCCAGTACTTC. Translating gives CSVDREGEGTQYF.

V gene TRBV7-6 combines with J gene TRBJ2-1; D is possibly TRBD2 (6 bases). V was clipped by 3 bases and J by 10 bases, with 13 bases between them. Germline loops: CDR1 SGHVS, CDR2 FNYEAQ. This CDR3 region has 13 residues. CDR3 nucleotide sequence: TGTGCCAGCAGCTTCGGGGGAATTTGGGAGCAGTTCTTC. Its translation is CASSFGGIWEQFF.

This clonotype came up many times. This sequence joins TRBV5-8 and TRBJ1-6; TRBD1 agrees at 7 bases. CDR1 is SGHTS and CDR2 is YDEGEE in the germline V gene. The CDR3 is 17 residues long. V lost 4 bases and J lost 7; bases outside the gene matches: 14. CDR3 protein: CASSDRTGSTRNSPLHF. For the CDR3, the DNA is TGTGCCAGCAGCGACCGGACAGGTTCGACGCGAAATTCACCCCTCCACTTT.

J is TRBJ1-2 and V is TRBV10-3, with 7 bases aligning to TRBD1. In germline, CDR1 is ENHRY, CDR2 SYGVKD. The CDR3 consists of 16 residues. Trimming at V came to 10 bases and at J to 5 bases, leaving 19 bases not matched to a gene. The CDR3 loop is CATSHSGQSAFYGYTF. For the CDR3, the DNA is TGTGCCACCAGCCATTCGGGACAGAGCGCCTTTTATGGCTACACCTTC.

About this clonotype: It is unclear where the CDR3 begins or ends on the DNA, so no DNA is shown, and the CDR3 is as TCRdb lists it. V usage is TRBV5-1 and J usage is TRBJ2-4; whether TRBD2, the table's D call, matches the DNA was not checked. Termini included, the CDR3 measures 22 amino acids. Per the germline V gene, CDR1 is SGHRS and CDR2 is YFSETQ. The CDR3 loop is CDSSFYICRASLPGRSKNIQYF.

The genes are TRBV7-2 and TRBJ1-5; D call uncertain. The CDR3 extends over 15 amino acids. CDR1 SGHTA and CDR2 FQGNSA come from the germline V gene. V was trimmed by 5 bases and J by 16 bases, leaving 27 bases between them. CDR3 DNA: TGTGCCAGCAGCCTCCCGGCCTCCGGAAGGGCTGAAGCTCATTTT. It is translated as CASSLPASGRAEAHF.

This clonotype is a singleton in its sample. The CDR3 does not close with the conserved phenylalanine or tryptophan, likely indicating a read error. The DNA is omitted, as the CDR3 cannot be located on it reliably, and the CDR3 follows TCRdb's listing. V and J are TRBV7-2 and TRBJ2-1; TRBD2 is the table's D call, not checked against the DNA. The CDR3 length is 13 residues, termini included. Per germline, CDR1 SGHTA and CDR2 FQGNSA. CDR3 sequence: CASGTGGVQETHY.

On this clonotype itself: One end of the junction fails to match germline, which may point to a read error. The chain joins TRBV5-1 to TRBJ1-2, with a tentative D call TRBD1 (6 bases). There are 13 residues in the CDR3. The germline V gene has CDR1 SGHRS and CDR2 YFSETQ. The CDR3: CASSLGGGTGYTF. DNA for the CDR3: TGTGCCAGCAGCCTAGGGGGAGGGACCGGCTACACCTTC.

This clonotype has at least ten counts. The rearrangement joins TRBV20-1 to TRBJ2-7; D ambiguous. Germline V gene lookup returns CDR1 DFQATT and CDR2 SNEGSKA (reference sequence). V was clipped by 5 bases and J by 0 bases, with 17 bases between them. The CDR3 has 15 amino acids. The CDR3 DNA sequence: TGCAGTGCTGTACCCGGGCCACCCAACTCCTACGAGCAGTACTTC. Encoded protein: CSAVPGPPNSYEQYF.

A single count supports this clonotype. The chain combines TRBV20-1 with TRBJ2-2, with 7 bases lining up with TRBD1. The CDR3 totals 15 residues. The germline V gene encodes CDR1 DFQATT and CDR2 SNEGSKA (reference sequence). The V segment lost 3 bases and the J segment 4 bases; nucleotides outside the gene matches: 8. The CDR3 nucleotides read TGCAGTGCTAGCCACCACAGGGGTTTCACCGGGGAGCTGTTTTTT. It translates to CSASHHRGFTGELFF.

This clonotype was seen just once. At one end the junction does not follow the germline gene, possibly because of a read error. The V and J genes are TRBV12-3 or TRBV12-4 and TRBJ2-5, with D tentatively TRBD2 (6 bases). The CDR3 is 14 residues long. The DNA for the CDR3 is TGTGCCACCAGTTTTCCGACTAGCCAAGAGACCCAGTACTTC. Its protein product is CATSFPTSQETQYF.

This clonotype was seen many times. V gene TRBV29-1 combines with J gene TRBJ2-7; D gene ambiguous. Germline lookup yields CDR1 SQVTM and CDR2 ANQGSEA. The CDR3 totals 11 residues. CDR3: CAATKLYEQYF. In nucleotides, the CDR3 is TGCGCCGCGACCAAATTGTACGAGCAGTACTTC.